This entry describes one T cell receptor (beta chain). This entry belongs to a study of blood T cell repertoires in COVID-19. Study context: The United States, Italy and Spain supplied acute and convalescent COVID-19 samples.

Sequenced by immunoSEQ multiplex PCR; TCRdb stores in-frame clones only, minus some. The sample carries approximately 94,000 clones, roughly 90% recorded once. Source material: peripheral blood. This TCR was sampled from a man aged 25 to 40 in a cohort sampled during active COVID-19.

CDR3 nucleotides: TGTGCCAGCAGCCAGGGACAGGGGGTCTACAGCAATCAGCCCCAGCATTTT. Translating gives CASSQGQGVYSNQPQHF. The chain combines TRBV7-8 with TRBJ1-5; 11 nucleotides line up with TRBD1. Germline loops: CDR1 SGHVS, CDR2 FQNEAQ. This CDR3 is 17 amino acids long. Germline trimming cut 5 bases from V and 1 base from J; bases unmatched to any gene: 7.